This passage covers 32 T cell receptor beta chains from one sample sequenced in a study of shared T cell receptors in the human thymus. Sequencing used immunoSEQ multiplex PCR; TCRdb keeps in-frame clones, though not all of them. In the table there are roughly 500,000 clones, about 84% of which are singletons. These data were also reused for a study on human thymus T cells.

Sequenced: thymocytes. The receptors derive from a boy under two years old with a congenital heart defect.

This clone turned up a few times. The J gene is TRBJ1-4, the V gene TRBV19, with a tentative D call TRBD1 (6 bases). The CDR3 is 16 amino acids. Germline V gives CDR1 LNHDA, CDR2 SQIVND (reference sequence). Trimming left V 3 bases short and J 2 bases short, with 13 bases between. This CDR3 is CASSMRGTGTNEKLFF. CDR3 coding DNA: TGTGCCAGTAGTATGAGGGGGACCGGGACTAATGAAAAACTGTTTTTT.

V is TRBV15 and J is TRBJ2-1; 7 positions match TRBD1. Germline V gene data show CDR1 as LNHNV and CDR2 as YYDKDF (reference sequence). Losses at the gene ends were 1 base for V and 3 bases for J; bases not matched to a gene: 15. CDR3 length: 19 amino acids. As DNA, the CDR3 is TGTGCCACCAGCAGAGCCTTAGAGACAGGGAGATGGGACTACAATGAGCAGTTCTTC. This encodes CATSRALETGRWDYNEQFF. The complete variable domain, with remaining parts taken from reference TRBV15 and TRBJ2-1, reads DAMVIQNPRYQVTQFGKPVTLSCSQTLNHNVMYWYQQKSSQAPKLLFHYYDKDFNNEADTPDNFQSRRPNTSFCFLDIRSPGLGDTAMYLCATSRALETGRWDYNEQFFGPGTRLTVL.

This chain connects TRBV10-1 to TRBJ2-1; TRBD2 aligns across 13 bases. Germline V gives CDR1 WNHNN, CDR2 SYGVQD (reference sequence). V lost 10 bases and J lost 10; bases outside the gene matches: 10. CDR3 length: 14 residues. CDR3 bases: TGCGCCAACTTACTAGCGGGAGGGCCGGGGGAGCAGTTCTTC. Translating gives CANLLAGGPGEQFF.

CDR3 sequence reads: CASWGLRGGGYNEQFF. The CDR3 DNA is TGTGCCAGCTGGGGCCTCAGGGGAGGGGGCTACAATGAGCAGTTCTTC. The V gene is TRBV28, the J gene TRBJ2-1; perhaps TRBD2 as D (7 bases). CDR1 is MDHEN, CDR2 SYDVKM, per germline. The CDR3 runs to 16 residues. The germline V and J ends were trimmed by 8 bases and 3 bases, with 20 bases remaining between them.

The rearrangement uses TRBV5-6 and TRBJ1-4; TRBD1 aligns across 11 bases. Losses at the gene ends were 3 bases for V and 7 bases for J; bases not matched to a gene: 5. The CDR3 has 15 residues. CDR1 is SGHDT and CDR2 is YYEEEE in the germline V gene. CDR3 sequence: CASSSTGTGGEKLFF. The CDR3 region has the DNA TGTGCCAGCAGCTCCACCGGGACAGGGGGTGAAAAACTGTTTTTT.

The chain combines TRBV14 with TRBJ2-2; 8 bases line up with TRBD1. The CDR3 has 21 amino acids. Germline V gives CDR1 SGHDN, CDR2 FVKESK. J lost 9 bases, V lost 1 base, and 25 bases had no gene match. CDR3 sequence: CASSQGTGTGGLTSPGRELFF. DNA for the CDR3: TGTGCCAGCAGCCAAGGGACTGGGACAGGCGGATTAACCAGTCCTGGGAGGGAGCTGTTTTTT.

The chain couples TRBV6-5 to TRBJ1-5, with D hard to call. Germline V lookup: CDR1 MNHEY, CDR2 SVGAGI. Trimming took 7 bases from V and 2 from J, leaving 6 bases between them. This CDR3 contains 12 residues. Here the CDR3 reads CASTSGNQPQHF. CDR3 DNA: TGTGCCAGCACGTCGGGCAATCAGCCCCAGCATTTT.

The V call is TRBV4-3, the J call TRBJ2-3; 10 nucleotides line up with TRBD2. CDR1 is LGHNA and CDR2 is YSLEER in the germline V gene. V gave up 4 bases and J gave up 2 bases; unmatched junction bases: 3. This CDR3 spans 15 amino acids. The CDR3 here is CASSPSGRDTDTQYF. The CDR3 DNA sequence: TGCGCCAGCAGCCCAAGCGGGAGGGACACAGATACGCAGTATTTT.

The chain combines TRBV6-5 with TRBJ1-2; TRBD1 matches 7 bases. This CDR3 has 16 residues. From germline, CDR1 is MNHEY and CDR2 SVGAGI. Trimming cost V 0 bases and J 5 bases; bases outside gene matches: 9. This CDR3 is CASSYSRQGGLYGYTF. The DNA of the CDR3 is TGTGCCAGCAGTTACTCTCGGCAGGGGGGCTTATATGGCTACACCTTC.

This clone was counted once. The chain is built from TRBV5-1 and TRBJ2-1; 7 nucleotides agree with TRBD2. There are 17 residues in the CDR3. In germline, CDR1 is SGHRS, CDR2 YFSETQ. Trimming took 0 bases from V and 6 from J; bases not matched to a gene: 12. DNA of the CDR3: TGCGCCAGCAGCTTGGGAGTCGCGGCTAGCGGCCCCAATGAGCAGTTCTTC. Residues: CASSLGVAASGPNEQFF.

The CDR3 nucleotides are TGTGCCAGCAGCGCAACAGTATCCTACGAGCAGTACTTC. Encoded protein: CASSATVSYEQYF. V gene TRBV7-8 combines with J gene TRBJ2-7; D is unclear. The V and J ends lost 5 bases and 1 base respectively, with 9 bases between them. In germline, CDR1 is SGHVS, CDR2 FQNEAQ. The CDR3 consists of 13 residues.

This clone has a single count. The chain links TRBV9 to TRBJ2-1, with TRBD2 matching 10 bases. The CDR3 runs 15 residues. The ends lost 4 bases at V and 8 bases at J; junction bases unmatched: 9. From germline, CDR1 is SGDLS and CDR2 YYNGEE. The CDR3 DNA is TGTGCCAGCAGCCCCCCTAGCGGGAGTCGAGATGAGCAGTTCTTC. Translated, it gives CASSPPSGSRDEQFF.

In DNA, the CDR3 is TGTGCCAGCACTCCTCTACCTGGCGGAGATCAAGAGACCCAGTACTTC. The encoded protein is CASTPLPGGDQETQYF. J is TRBJ2-5 and V is TRBV7-7; no clear D gene. Trimming removed 7 bases at V and 2 bases at J, with 20 bases between. The CDR3 is 16 residues long. Germline loops: CDR1 SSHAT, CDR2 FNYEAQ (reference sequence).

V gene TRBV19 combines with J gene TRBJ2-1; D may be TRBD2 (6 bases). The CDR3 sequence is 17 residues long. Trimming cost V 2 bases and J 2 bases, with 16 bases left between them. Germline CDR1 LNHDA, CDR2 SQIVND (reference sequence). CDR3 DNA sequence: TGTGCCAGTAGTATACGGACTATCGGGAAAACCTACAATGAGCAGTTCTTC. Translated: CASSIRTIGKTYNEQFF. Supplemented by reference TRBV19 and TRBJ2-1, the full variable domain reads DGGITQSPKYLFRKEGQNVTLSCEQNLNHDAMYWYRQDPGQGLRLIYYSQIVNDFQKGDIAEGYSVSREKKESFPLTVTSAQKNPTAFYLCASSIRTIGKTYNEQFFGPGTRLTVL.

The chain has TRBV29-1 and TRBJ1-2, with D perhaps TRBD1 (5 bases). With 4 bases removed from V and 8 bases from J, the gap between germline ends came to 11 bases. Per the germline V gene, CDR1 is SQVTM and CDR2 is ANQGSEA. There are 11 residues in the CDR3. The CDR3 region has the DNA TGCAGCGTTGTCAAGGGGAACGGCTACACCTTC. Translating gives CSVVKGNGYTF. Using reference TRBV29-1 and TRBJ1-2 for the parts outside the CDR3, the full variable domain is SAVISQKPSRDICQRGTSLTIQCQVDSQVTMMFWYRQQPGQSLTLIATANQGSEATYESGFVIDKFPISRPNLTFSTLTVSNMSPEDSSIYLCSVVKGNGYTFGSGTRLTVV.

As for this clone: The sample contains more than one DNA sequence encoding this CDR3. The chain employs TRBV19 and TRBJ1-5; maybe TRBD1 (5 bases). The V end was cut by 6 bases, the J end by 5 bases, with 11 bases between. There are 13 residues in the CDR3. CDR1 and CDR2 from the germline V gene are LNHDA and SQIVND (reference sequence). The CDR3 region has the DNA TGTGCCAGTAGCCTCGACAGTCATCAGCCCCAGCATTTT. This encodes CASSLDSHQPQHF.

The chain joins TRBV28 to TRBJ1-5; D may be TRBD1 (6 bases). Trimming took 2 bases from V and 0 from J, leaving 11 bases between them. The length of the CDR3 is 16 residues. Germline V gene lookup returns CDR1 MDHEN and CDR2 SYDVKM. The CDR3, as DNA: TGTGCCAGCAGTTTAGACAGGTCTTATAGCAATCAGCCCCAGCATTTT. Its translation: CASSLDRSYSNQPQHF. Full variable domain (missing parts from reference TRBV28 and TRBJ1-5): DVKVTQSSRYLVKRTGEKVFLECVQDMDHENMFWYRQDPGLGLRLIYFSYDVKMKEKGDIPEGYSVSREKKERFSLILESASTNQTSMYLCASSLDRSYSNQPQHFGDGTRLSIL.

The table lists this clone with a few counts. V gene TRBV6-1 combines with J gene TRBJ1-3; weak D call: TRBD1 (6 bases). V was shortened by 6 bases and J by 3 bases, with 9 bases between the two germline ends. Germline-derived CDR1 and CDR2 are MNHNS and SASEGT. The CDR3 consists of 13 residues. CDR3 sequence: CASRQGGGNTIYF. CDR3 nucleotides: TGTGCCAGCAGACAGGGTGGTGGAAACACCATATATTTT.

This clone appeared a few times. The rearrangement links TRBV19 to TRBJ2-7; 12 positions agree with TRBD2. The CDR3 sequence is 14 residues long. J lost 4 bases, V lost 9 bases, and 7 bases had no gene match. The germline V gene has CDR1 LNHDA and CDR2 SQIVND (reference sequence). In nucleotides, the CDR3 is TGTGCCAGCCCAGCTACTAGCGGGAGGTACGAGCAGTACTTC. Its translation is CASPATSGRYEQYF. The whole variable domain, remainder taken from reference TRBV19 and TRBJ2-7, is DGGITQSPKYLFRKEGQNVTLSCEQNLNHDAMYWYRQDPGQGLRLIYYSQIVNDFQKGDIAEGYSVSREKKESFPLTVTSAQKNPTAFYLCASPATSGRYEQYFGPGTRLTVT.

The chain is built from TRBV9 and TRBJ2-4; D is ambiguous. The germline V gene encodes CDR1 SGDLS and CDR2 YYNGEE. The V end was cut by 4 bases, the J end by 0 bases, with 17 bases between. There are 17 residues in the CDR3. The CDR3 here is CASSPRERALAKNIQYF. In nucleotides, the CDR3 is TGTGCCAGCAGCCCCCGAGAAAGAGCACTAGCCAAAAACATTCAGTACTTC.

The J gene is TRBJ2-4, the V gene TRBV7-3; weak D call: TRBD2 (5 bases). CDR3 size: 16 residues. The V gene's germline CDR1 is SGHTA and CDR2 FQGTGA. V was shortened by 5 bases and J by 0 bases, with 14 bases between the two germline ends. CDR3 loop: CASSPPRALAKNIQYF. The DNA of the CDR3 is TGTGCCAGCAGCCCCCCGAGGGCACTAGCCAAAAACATTCAGTACTTC.

The chain uses TRBV4-2 and TRBJ2-2; 7 nucleotides line up with TRBD2. The germline V gene has CDR1 LGHNA and CDR2 YNFKEQ. The ends lost 0 bases at V and 6 bases at J; junction bases unmatched: 7. The CDR3 covers 16 residues. The DNA for the CDR3 is TGTGCCAGCAGCCAAGAGAGCGGGATTGGGGCCGGGGAGCTGTTTTTT. It translates to CASSQESGIGAGELFF.

This clone occurred a few times. The chain has TRBV7-2 and TRBJ1-2, with 8 positions matching TRBD1. The germline CDR1 and CDR2 sequences are SGHTA and FQGNSA. Germline trimming cut 11 bases from V and 4 bases from J; bases unmatched to any gene: 6. The CDR3 consists of 12 residues. The CDR3 sequence: CAGLDRGYGYTF. The CDR3 region has the DNA TGTGCCGGCCTAGACAGGGGCTATGGCTACACCTTC. Based on the CDR3 plus reference TRBV7-2 and TRBJ1-2, the full variable domain is GAGVSQSPSNKVTEKGKDVELRCDPISGHTALYWYRQSLGQGLEFLIYFQGNSAPDKSGLPSDRFSAERTGGSVSTLTIQRTQQEDSAVYLCAGLDRGYGYTFGSGTRLTVV.

This chain links TRBV4-1 with TRBJ2-4; TRBD1 is a possible D gene (5 bases). From germline, CDR1 is MGHRA and CDR2 YSYEKL. The CDR3 is made up of 13 amino acids. V lost 0 bases to trimming and J lost 7 bases, with 7 bases between them. This chain's CDR3 is CASSQEQGNIQYF. CDR3 in DNA: TGCGCCAGCAGCCAAGAGCAGGGCAACATTCAGTACTTC.

The chain recombines TRBV7-6 with TRBJ2-7; TRBD1 matches at 7 bases. The germline V gene has CDR1 SGHVS and CDR2 FNYEAQ. The CDR3 is 11 amino acids. Trimming removed 8 bases from V and 5 bases from J; junction bases left unmatched: 3. CDR3 bases: TGTGCCAGCTCACAGGGGAACGAGCAGTACTTC. Translation: CASSQGNEQYF.

The CDR3 DNA follows: TGCGCCAGCAGCTTGCCTTCGATAGCGGGAGGGAGACCAGATACGCAGTATTTT. It yields the protein CASSLPSIAGGRPDTQYF. This chain uses TRBV5-1 with TRBJ2-3; 11 nucleotides agree with TRBD2. After removal of 1 base from V and 4 bases from J, the junction contained 11 bases not matched to a gene. CDR1 and CDR2 (germline): SGHRS, YFSETQ. The CDR3 sequence is 18 residues long.

This clone is a singleton in its sample. The gene calls are TRBV12-5 and TRBJ2-7, with 13 nucleotides matching TRBD2. The CDR3 contains 17 residues. CDR1 and CDR2 from the germline V gene are LGHNT and FRNRAP. V lost 0 bases to trimming and J lost 6 bases; unmatched junction nucleotides: 8. The CDR3 loop is CASGLVTRGLAGSEQYF. CDR3 DNA sequence: TGTGCTAGTGGTTTGGTAACGAGGGGACTAGCGGGAAGCGAGCAGTACTTC.

The CDR3, as DNA: TGTGCCAGCAGCCCCCACTTTACTAGCTTGTCCTACGAGCAGTACTTC. This gives the protein CASSPHFTSLSYEQYF. The chain uses TRBV6-4 and TRBJ2-7; tentative D call: TRBD2 (6 bases). The CDR3 consists of 16 residues. CDR1 is MRHNA, CDR2 SNTAGT, per germline. Trimming pared 6 bases from V and 1 base from J, leaving 19 bases between.

The V call is TRBV27, the J call TRBJ2-7, with 9 positions matching TRBD2. The length of the CDR3 is 14 residues. The ends lost 6 bases at V and 6 bases at J; junction bases unmatched: 9. Germline lookup yields CDR1 MNHEY and CDR2 SMNVEV (reference sequence). The CDR3 DNA sequence: TGTGCCAGCAGCCGTAGCGGGAGTTTGGGCGAGCAGTACTTC. It is translated as CASSRSGSLGEQYF.

This clone was seen more than once but under ten times. V and J are TRBV4-3 and TRBJ2-7, with 13 bases matching TRBD2. The germline V gene encodes CDR1 LGHNA and CDR2 YSLEER. V trimming: 0 bases; J trimming: 4 bases; junction bases outside the gene matches: 9. This CDR3 has 18 residues. The CDR3 spells CASSQDRTSGRSKYEQYF. In nucleotides, the CDR3 is TGCGCCAGCAGCCAAGATAGGACTAGCGGGAGATCCAAATACGAGCAGTACTTC.

This rearrangement joins TRBV6-5 to TRBJ1-2, with 10 bases that match TRBD1. Germline trimming cut 3 bases from V and 7 bases from J; bases unmatched to any gene: 2. Germline V gives CDR1 MNHEY, CDR2 SVGAGI. This CDR3 has 13 residues. CDR3: CASSYRDRGGYTF. DNA of the CDR3: TGTGCCAGCAGTTATCGGGACAGGGGTGGCTACACCTTC.

The V gene is TRBV19, the J gene TRBJ2-5; TRBD2 aligns across 11 bases. The CDR3 contains 16 residues. V lost 3 bases to trimming and J lost 3 bases; unmatched junction nucleotides: 6. Germline CDR1 LNHDA, CDR2 SQIVND (reference sequence). For the CDR3, the DNA is TGTGCCAGTAGTATGGGCCTAGCGGGAGGCAAAGAGACCCAGTACTTC. It yields the protein CASSMGLAGGKETQYF.